A single TCR beta chain is shown here with its context. Its target is not known. This record comes from a study of CXCR3-negative and CXCR3-positive naive CD8 T cells. Study findings and constraints: More hydrophobic TRB CDR3s were found in CXCR3-positive naive cells than in CXCR3-negative naive cells. In naive cells, CXCR3-negative and CXCR3-positive subsets had similar TRBV-TRBJ usage; memory cells differed.

TRB cDNA was prepared as libraries by UMI-labeled 5' RACE. TCRdb processed the 5' RACE reads again and assigns one entry to each CDR3 protein, with no DNA. The sample holds nearly 110,000 distinct CDR3 sequences. Naivety in CD8+ T cells corresponded to a CD45RO-CCR7+CD27+CD95- phenotype. CDR3 length equals 13 residues. The germline CDR1 and CDR2 sequences are MDHEN and SYDVKM. Material: naive CXCR3+ CD8+ T cells from blood. Documented subset: CD45RO-CCR7+CD27+CD95- naive CD8+ T cells expressing CXCR3 (TNR3+). The clonotype was recovered from a human donor in good health. Some clones in this sample may be carry-over from other donors' samples. The chain has TRBV28 and TRBJ2-1; TCRdb returns TRBD1, unconfirmable since there is no DNA. This chain's CDR3 is CASSLSGLYSQFF.